These 27 T cell receptor beta chains were sequenced from one sample in a study of blood T cell repertoires in COVID-19. The data were produced by immunoSEQ multiplex PCR, yet TCRdb's version contains in-frame clones alone and is incomplete. In the table there are about 100,000 clones, 80% to 90% of which are singletons. Material for sequencing was peripheral blood. These TCRs come from a human donor with COVID-19, enrolled during active disease. The donor label of this sample is uncertain.

The chain has TRBV19 and TRBJ2-1; a weak D match, TRBD2 (6 bases). The germline V gene encodes CDR1 LNHDA and CDR2 SQIVND (reference sequence). The germline V and J ends were trimmed by 5 bases and 4 bases, with 12 bases remaining between them. This CDR3 has 14 residues. The CDR3: CASSEGGGYNEQFF. CDR3 bases: TGTGCCAGTAGTGAGGGTGGGGGGTACAATGAGCAGTTCTTC.

In the case of this clone: Other nucleotide sequences from this sample produce the same CDR3. The rearrangement links TRBV18 to TRBJ2-3; maybe TRBD2 (5 bases). CDR3 length: 14 residues. CDR1 is KGHSH, CDR2 LQKENI, per germline. Deletions cut 0 bases from V and 1 base from J, with 5 bases between. In DNA, the CDR3 is TGTGCCAGCTCACCACCGGGAGGCACAGATACGCAGTATTTT. It yields the protein CASSPPGGTDTQYF.

The genes are TRBV13 and TRBJ1-1; 10 bases align to TRBD1. The CDR3 has 15 amino acids. V dropped 4 bases and J dropped 3; count of bases not matched to a gene: 5. Looked up from germline, CDR1 is PRHDT and CDR2 is FYEKMQ (reference sequence). CDR3 nucleotides: TGTGCCAGCAGCTCATCCGGGACAGGGGACACTGAAGCTTTCTTT. This translates into CASSSSGTGDTEAFF.

This sequence joins TRBV6-2 or TRBV6-3 and TRBJ1-5, with TRBD1 matching 10 bases. This CDR3 is built from 18 residues. The junction had 9 bases not matched to a gene; V was cut back by 0 bases and J by 4 bases. CDR1 and CDR2 from the germline V gene are MNHEY and SVGEGT. CDR3 DNA sequence: TGTGCCAGCAGTTACTCCCCTCGGGACAGGGGATTGAATCAGCCCCAGCATTTT. This gives the protein CASSYSPRDRGLNQPQHF.

The chain carries TRBV10-2 and TRBJ1-5; D is possibly TRBD1 (6 bases). The germline CDR1 and CDR2 sequences are WSHSY and SAAADI. Trimming removed 5 bases at V and 7 bases at J, with 12 bases between. CDR3 length equals 13 residues. The CDR3 bases are TGCGCCAGCAGTACCCAGGGGAGCCAGCCCCAGCATTTT. Its translation is CASSTQGSQPQHF.

The chain couples TRBV7-2 to TRBJ2-2, with 8 bases identical to TRBD1. The V gene end was trimmed by 2 bases and the J gene end by 4 bases; junction bases not matched to a gene: 3. The CDR3 spans 15 residues. Germline CDR1 and CDR2: SGHTA and FQGNSA. Written as DNA, the CDR3 is TGTGCCAGCAGCTTACAGGGGGCCAGCACCGGGGAGCTGTTTTTT. Amino acids: CASSLQGASTGELFF.

The chain joins TRBV28 to TRBJ1-5; D is uncertain. The CDR3 is made up of 16 amino acids. Trimming left V 2 bases short and J 1 base short, with 12 bases between. Germline CDR1 and CDR2: MDHEN and SYDVKM. The chain's CDR3 is CASSLRLWVSNQPQHF. The CDR3, as DNA: TGTGCCAGCAGTTTAAGACTGTGGGTGAGCAATCAGCCCCAGCATTTT.

The chain uses TRBV6-5 and TRBJ1-1; D ambiguous. This CDR3 spans 14 amino acids. Per the germline V gene, CDR1 is MNHEY and CDR2 is SVGAGI. V was cut by 4 bases and J by 2 bases, with 11 bases left in between. This CDR3 is CASSSTTPNTEAFF. The CDR3 DNA is TGTGCCAGCAGTTCCACAACACCTAACACTGAAGCTTTCTTT.

V gene TRBV4-3 combines with J gene TRBJ1-2, with D possibly being TRBD1 (5 bases). CDR1 is LGHNA and CDR2 is YSLEER in the germline V gene. This CDR3 spans 13 amino acids. Deletions cut 0 bases from V and 11 bases from J, with 13 bases between. DNA of the CDR3: TGCGCCAGCAGCCAAGATCAACAGGCACATTACACCTTC. Protein product: CASSQDQQAHYTF.

This clone was counted only a few times. The chain has TRBV7-3 and TRBJ1-4, with 8 bases lining up with TRBD1. The junction had 2 bases not matched to a gene; V was cut back by 4 bases and J by 1 base. CDR1 is SGHTA and CDR2 is FQGTGA in the germline V gene. CDR3 size: 15 residues. In nucleotides, the CDR3 is TGTGCCAGCAGCTGTGGACAGGGAACTAATGAAAAACTGTTTTTT. Protein: CASSCGQGTNEKLFF.

The V call is TRBV6-5, the J call TRBJ1-4; 7 positions agree with TRBD1. The junction had 3 bases not matched to a gene; V was cut back by 5 bases and J by 0 bases. This CDR3 is built from 15 residues. Germline V CDR1 and CDR2: MNHEY, SVGAGI. The chain's CDR3 is CASSLDRATNEKLFF. CDR3 sequence (DNA): TGTGCCAGCAGTCTAGACAGGGCAACTAATGAAAAACTGTTTTTT.

The chain links TRBV13 to TRBJ2-3, with TRBD1 as a possible D gene (6 bases). CDR3 size: 12 residues. CDR1 PRHDT and CDR2 FYEKMQ come from the germline V gene (reference sequence). Trimming stripped 5 bases from V and 9 bases from J, with 12 bases between. The CDR3 nucleotides read TGTGCCAGCAGCCCAACAGGGCCCACGCAGTATTTT. Residues: CASSPTGPTQYF.

Concerning this clone: Other DNA sequences of this sample code for an identical CDR3. This chain joins TRBV11-2 and TRBJ2-3, with a possible D match to TRBD2 (6 bases). Germline V gene data show CDR1 as SGHAT and CDR2 as FQNNGV. There are 15 residues in the CDR3. Trimming removed 1 base at V and 0 bases at J, with 8 bases between. The CDR3 is CASSLAGGSTDTQYF. Here the CDR3 DNA reads TGTGCCAGCAGCTTAGCCGGGGGAAGCACAGATACGCAGTATTTT.

The J gene is TRBJ2-5, the V gene TRBV18; TRBD2 aligns across 7 bases. The CDR3 runs to 14 residues. Germline V lookup: CDR1 KGHSH, CDR2 LQKENI. V lost 6 bases and J lost 4; bases outside the gene matches: 8. The CDR3 DNA reads as TGTGCCAGCTCCCCGAGGACTAGTCGAGAGACCCAGTACTTC. Amino acid sequence: CASSPRTSRETQYF.

V gene TRBV6-5 combines with J gene TRBJ2-3; 8 bases agree with TRBD1. The CDR3 loop spans 14 amino acids. Losses at the gene ends were 4 bases for V and 7 bases for J; bases not matched to a gene: 7. Germline CDR1 MNHEY, CDR2 SVGAGI. CDR3 nucleotides: TGTGCCAGCAGTTCGGGACAGGTGACCAATACGCAGTATTTT. The encoded protein is CASSSGQVTNTQYF.

This chain joins TRBV9 and TRBJ1-2; TRBD1 matches at 8 bases. Germline V CDR1 and CDR2: SGDLS, YYNGEE. The length of the CDR3 is 16 residues. With 3 bases clipped from V and 4 bases from J, the junction kept 11 bases outside the gene matches. The CDR3 loop reads CASSEGAGQATYGYTF. In DNA, the CDR3 is TGTGCCAGCAGCGAGGGGGCGGGACAGGCAACCTATGGCTACACCTTC. The full variable domain, with the rest looked up from reference TRBV9 and TRBJ1-2, is DSGVTQTPKHLITATGQRVTLRCSPRSGDLSVYWYQQSLDQGLQFLIQYYNGEERAKGNILERFSAQQFPDLHSELNLSSLELGDSALYFCASSEGAGQATYGYTFGSGTRLTVV.

This rearrangement joins TRBV9 to TRBJ2-5, with D possibly being TRBD1 (6 bases). V was cut by 0 bases and J by 9 bases, with 15 bases left in between. The CDR3 runs to 14 residues. Germline values: CDR1 SGDLS, CDR2 YYNGEE. In nucleotides, the CDR3 is TGTGCCAGCAGCGTAGGGGAAGGGACAAGGTCCCAGTACTTC. Translation gives CASSVGEGTRSQYF.

V gene TRBV3-1 (or the pseudogene TRBV3-2) combines with J gene TRBJ2-7, with 8 positions matching TRBD1. The CDR3 runs to 13 residues. Germline V lookup: CDR1 LGHDT, CDR2 YNNKEL (reference sequence). With 4 bases clipped from V and 5 bases from J, the junction kept 4 bases outside the gene matches. In DNA form, the CDR3 reads TGTGCCAGCAGCCTCCAGGGGGCCGACGAGCAGTACTTC. Protein: CASSLQGADEQYF.

The chain recombines TRBV3-1 (or the pseudogene TRBV3-2) with TRBJ2-1; D remains unclear. Deletions cut 5 bases from V and 4 bases from J, with 9 bases between. The CDR3 covers 13 residues. Germline V gives CDR1 LGHDT, CDR2 YNNKEL (reference sequence). The chain's CDR3 is CASSIRFYNEQFF. In DNA form, the CDR3 reads TGTGCCAGCAGCATCCGGTTTTACAATGAGCAGTTCTTC.

This chain links TRBV2 with TRBJ2-2, with a possible D match to TRBD1 (6 bases). The CDR3 has 14 residues. Per germline, CDR1 SNHLY and CDR2 FYNNEI. Trimming took off 6 bases at V and 2 bases at J, with 10 bases between the two ends. CDR3 bases: TGTGCCAGCAGACGGACAGTTAACACCGGGGAGCTGTTTTTT. Residues: CASRRTVNTGELFF.

V and J are TRBV4-2 and TRBJ1-5; 8 bases map to TRBD1. Germline V lookup: CDR1 LGHNA, CDR2 YNFKEQ. The CDR3 extends over 18 amino acids. V dropped 0 bases and J dropped 6; count of bases not matched to a gene: 13. The CDR3 protein is CASSQDGQGAGVGQPQHF. The CDR3 region has the DNA TGTGCCAGCAGCCAAGATGGGCAGGGGGCAGGCGTCGGTCAGCCCCAGCATTTT.

Turning to this clone: Other nucleotide sequences in the sample specify the same CDR3. The chain joins TRBV6-5 to TRBJ1-1, with a possible D match to TRBD1 (5 bases). This CDR3 has 14 amino acids. Deletions cut 0 bases from V and 5 bases from J, with 10 bases between. Germline lookup yields CDR1 MNHEY and CDR2 SVGAGI. The CDR3, as DNA: TGTGCCAGCAGTTACTCCGGGGGGAGGACTGAAGCTTTCTTT. Protein product: CASSYSGGRTEAFF.

This clone was observed once. The J gene is TRBJ2-3, the V gene TRBV10-3; 10 bases match TRBD2. Germline CDR1 reads ENHRY; CDR2 reads SYGVKD. The CDR3 runs 16 residues. V dropped 1 base and J dropped 1; count of bases not matched to a gene: 2. The CDR3 protein is CAISELLAGGTDTQYF. The CDR3 coding sequence is TGTGCCATCAGTGAGTTGCTAGCGGGGGGCACAGATACGCAGTATTTT.

The V and J genes are TRBV2 and TRBJ2-7; 8 bases map to TRBD1. Germline values: CDR1 SNHLY, CDR2 FYNNEI. This CDR3 comprises 16 residues. Trimming at V came to 6 bases and at J to 5 bases, leaving 15 bases not matched to a gene. The CDR3 protein is CASSDPGGAVSHEQYF. DNA of the CDR3: TGTGCCAGCAGCGATCCAGGGGGCGCGGTCAGCCACGAGCAGTACTTC.

CDR3 bases: TGTGCCAGCAGTGAAGTTATAAACAAAGGGCCCGGGGGCGAGCAGTACTTC. This translates into CASSEVINKGPGGEQYF. The chain has TRBV6-1 and TRBJ2-7; tentatively, D is TRBD2 (6 bases). The V end lost 1 base, the J end lost 6 bases, and 22 bases lay between the germline ends. The CDR3 consists of 17 residues. Germline CDR1 and CDR2: MNHNS and SASEGT.

This chain joins TRBV6-5 and TRBJ1-2; D possibly corresponds to TRBD1 (6 bases). This CDR3 is built from 15 residues. From germline, CDR1 is MNHEY and CDR2 SVGAGI. Deletions cut 6 bases from V and 8 bases from J, with 22 bases between. The CDR3: CASRPPDRASGGYTF. The CDR3 DNA reads TGTGCCAGCAGACCCCCGGACAGAGCTTCGGGAGGCTACACCTTC.

The chain combines TRBV6-5 with TRBJ1-4; a possible D gene is TRBD1 (5 bases). The CDR3 contains 15 residues. Germline assignment: CDR1 MNHEY and CDR2 SVGAGI. With 6 bases removed from V and 8 bases from J, the gap between germline ends came to 19 bases. The CDR3 reads CASRFRGGGEEKLFF. CDR3 DNA sequence: TGTGCCAGCAGATTTAGGGGAGGTGGGGAGGAAAAACTGTTTTTT.